The 15 T cell receptor beta chains below come from one sample, sequenced in a study of T cell responses to AZD1222 COVID-19 vaccine. Profiling relied on immunoSEQ multiplex PCR, and the TCRdb table lists in-frame clones only, not all of them. Of 95,000 to 150,000 clones in the sample, less than 90% are singletons; the top ten hold 4% to 4.5%. Sequencing used peripheral blood, obtained on day 0 of AZD1222 vaccination. These receptors were obtained from an adult in good health.

With respect to this clone: This sample also contains other DNA sequences that code for the same CDR3. The chain links TRBV9 to TRBJ2-1; TRBD2 matches 8 bases. Germline CDR1 is SGDLS and CDR2 is YYNGEE. Trimming took 4 bases from V and 0 from J; bases not matched to a gene: 3. This CDR3 contains 15 residues. The CDR3 spells CASSRGGSSYNEQFF. CDR3 DNA: TGTGCCAGCAGCCGGGGGGGAAGCTCCTACAATGAGCAGTTCTTC.

This sequence joins TRBV3-1 (or the pseudogene TRBV3-2) and TRBJ1-2; D ambiguous. V shed 3 bases and J shed 4 bases, with 12 bases lying between them. This CDR3 has 14 amino acids. The V gene's germline CDR1 is LGHDT and CDR2 YNNKEL (reference sequence). The CDR3 nucleotides are TGTGCCAGCAGCCAGAGTCCGCCTGGCTATGGCTACACCTTC. Its translation: CASSQSPPGYGYTF.

The CDR3 loop reads CASSRTGSGLANEKLFF. The CDR3 coding sequence is TGTGCCAGCAGCAGAACAGGGAGCGGGCTAGCTAATGAAAAACTGTTTTTT. The chain couples TRBV11-2 to TRBJ1-4; TRBD1 is a possible D gene (6 bases). The germline V gene has CDR1 SGHAT and CDR2 FQNNGV. V lost 5 bases and J lost 3, with 19 bases in between. CDR3 length: 17 residues.

The J gene is TRBJ2-7, the V gene TRBV4-1, with D perhaps TRBD2 (9 bases). Per germline, CDR1 MGHRA and CDR2 YSYEKL. This CDR3 is built from 16 residues. Trimming took off 1 base at V and 3 bases at J, with 16 bases between the two ends. CDR3 in amino acids: CASSQGLAGTGYEQYF. The DNA of the CDR3 is TGCGCCAGCAGCCAAGGGCTAGCGGGGACAGGCTACGAGCAGTACTTC.

This clone has only a few counts. The V call is TRBV18, the J call TRBJ2-1; 10 nucleotides match TRBD2. V was pared by 5 bases and J by 5 bases, with 3 bases of the junction left unmatched. This CDR3 spans 14 amino acids. Germline V gene data show CDR1 as KGHSH and CDR2 as LQKENI. The chain's CDR3 is CASSGTSENNEQFF. CDR3 DNA sequence: TGTGCCAGCTCAGGGACTAGCGAAAACAATGAGCAGTTCTTC.

The chain is built from TRBV4-3 and TRBJ1-6; D might be TRBD1 (5 bases). Trimming stripped 3 bases from V and 0 bases from J, with 9 bases between. From germline, CDR1 is LGHNA and CDR2 YSLEER. This CDR3 comprises 16 residues. Here the CDR3 DNA reads TGCGCCAGCAGCCATGGGGCAAGCTCCTATAATTCACCCCTCCACTTT. Translated, it gives CASSHGASSYNSPLHF.

The J gene is TRBJ1-2, the V gene TRBV12-3 or TRBV12-4; D gene ambiguous. There are 13 residues in the CDR3. Trimming removed 1 base at V and 4 bases at J, with 7 bases between. CDR3 nucleotides: TGTGCCAGCAGTTTAGGGCAGGTCTATGGCTACACCTTC. Protein product: CASSLGQVYGYTF.

This clone is a singleton in its sample. The rearrangement joins TRBV27 to TRBJ1-1, with 9 bases that match TRBD1. V shed 2 bases and J 10 bases; nucleotides not matched to a gene: 8. In germline, CDR1 is MNHEY, CDR2 SMNVEV (reference sequence). This CDR3 spans 14 amino acids. The CDR3: CASSLTDRGRGAFF. CDR3 DNA sequence: TGTGCCAGCAGTTTAACGGACAGGGGCCGCGGAGCTTTCTTT.

The chain combines TRBV5-1 with TRBJ1-2; no clear D gene. V was pared by 1 base and J by 1 base, with 5 bases between. Germline V CDR1 and CDR2: SGHRS, YFSETQ. CDR3 length equals 13 residues. CDR3 region: CASSLNNNYGYTF. DNA for the CDR3: TGCGCCAGCAGCTTGAACAATAACTATGGCTACACCTTC.

J is TRBJ2-3 and V is TRBV29-1; tentatively, D is TRBD2 (6 bases). The V gene lost 6 bases and the J gene lost 4 bases, with 17 bases spanning the gap. There are 14 residues in the CDR3. Germline CDR1 reads SQVTM; CDR2 reads ANQGSEA. The CDR3 here is CSVKAGGGPDTQYF. In DNA form, the CDR3 reads TGCAGCGTCAAGGCAGGAGGAGGGCCAGATACGCAGTATTTT.

The gene calls are TRBV29-1 and TRBJ1-2; 8 bases are a match to TRBD1. The CDR3 has 14 residues. Trimming at V came to 4 bases and at J to 3 bases, leaving 7 bases not matched to a gene. Germline loops: CDR1 SQVTM, CDR2 ANQGSEA. Here the CDR3 DNA reads TGCAGCGTTGCTAACCAACAGGGGGACTATGGCTACACCTTC. This translates into CSVANQQGDYGYTF.

The chain employs TRBV6-5 and TRBJ2-3, with a possible D match to TRBD1 (5 bases). Germline V gene lookup returns CDR1 MNHEY and CDR2 SVGAGI. The V end was cut by 4 bases, the J end by 6 bases, with 11 bases between. CDR3 size: 13 residues. The chain's CDR3 is CASSLTVGDTQYF. DNA of the CDR3: TGTGCCAGCAGTTTGACAGTCGGGGATACGCAGTATTTT.

Turning to this clone: The same CDR3 can be traced to other DNA sequences in this sample. The genes are TRBV28 and TRBJ1-2; 7 nucleotides align to TRBD1. After removal of 0 bases from V and 2 bases from J, the junction contained 0 bases not matched to a gene. Germline loops: CDR1 MDHEN, CDR2 SYDVKM. CDR3 length: 14 residues. The CDR3 bases are TGTGCCAGCAGTTTATGGGGACAGAACTATGGCTACACCTTC. Its protein is CASSLWGQNYGYTF.

J is TRBJ1-2 and V is TRBV2; the match to TRBD1 covers 8 bases. Trimming removed 4 bases from V and 3 bases from J; junction bases left unmatched: 1. Germline V gene sequence: CDR1 SNHLY, CDR2 FYNNEI. This CDR3 contains 13 residues. The CDR3: CASSAGQDYGYTF. The CDR3, as DNA: TGTGCCAGCAGTGCGGGACAGGACTATGGCTACACCTTC.

The rearrangement links TRBV11-3 to TRBJ2-5, with TRBD1 as a possible D gene (6 bases). The CDR3 sequence is 14 residues long. Germline assignment: CDR1 SGHNT and CDR2 YENEEA. The V end lost 5 bases, the J end lost 5 bases, and 15 bases lay between the germline ends. CDR3 protein: CASSPRTVGETQYF. The CDR3 DNA sequence: TGTGCCAGCAGCCCGCGGACAGTAGGGGAGACCCAGTACTTC.